This T cell receptor beta chain was identified during a study of control samples from healthy donors and cancer patients. The V end was cut by 5 bases, the J end by 3 bases, with 23 bases between. From germline, CDR1 is MDHEN and CDR2 SYDVKM. The CDR3 is made up of 17 amino acids. Assay used: immunoSEQ multiplex PCR; TCRdb lists only in-frame clones, some missing. The sample records 150,000 to 200,000 clones, 70% to 90% being singletons. The receptor comes from a young man in good health. Material: blood. V gene TRBV28 combines with J gene TRBJ2-7; TRBD1 might be the D (5 bases). CDR3 in DNA: TGTGCCAGCAGTACATTCTTTCCAGGGATGATGGACTACGAGCAGTACTTC. Translation: CASSTFFPGMMDYEQYF.